Below, 7 T cell receptor beta chains from the same sample are listed, as sequenced in a study (TCRdb year 2016). The library relied on RT-PCR. The sample was run on an Illumina MiSeq. TCRdb itself trimmed the public reads at Q25 with fastp, ran MiXCR and retained productive beta chains. Entries are consolidated by CDR3 protein sequence, retaining the most common genes and DNA. Within this sample are more than 550,000 distinct CDR3 sequences, with about 14% of them counted one time only. The top ten clonotypes cover 3% to 4.5% of the sample. Sequencing was carried out using memory CD4+ T cells from blood. All receptors derive from a female donor in good health, serving as a healthy control.

This clonotype was seen many times. The CDR3 sequence: CSATSGQGGSYEQYF. The DNA for the CDR3 is TGCAGTGCCACATCCGGACAGGGGGGCTCCTACGAGCAGTACTTC. V is TRBV20-1 and J is TRBJ2-7; 10 positions match TRBD1. The CDR3 is 15 amino acids. The germline CDR1 and CDR2 sequences are DFQATT and SNEGSKA (reference sequence). Unmatched junction bases numbered 8, after V lost 6 bases and J lost 0 bases.

This clonotype was recorded many times. CDR3 DNA: TGCGCCAGCAGCCTTGGCAGGGGGGATGGCTACACCTTC. Residues: CASSLGRGDGYTF. The V and J genes are TRBV4-3 and TRBJ1-2, with 7 bases fitting TRBD1. The CDR3 loop spans 13 amino acids. CDR1 and CDR2 (germline): LGHNA, YSLEER. With 4 bases clipped from V and 6 bases from J, the junction kept 5 bases outside the gene matches.

In this sample, this clonotype turned up a few times. This chain links TRBV29-1 with TRBJ1-1, with TRBD1 as a possible D gene (5 bases). V shed 3 bases and J shed 8 bases, with 10 bases lying between them. Germline CDR1 is SQVTM and CDR2 is ANQGSEA. This CDR3 is built from 11 residues. In DNA form, the CDR3 reads TGCAGCGTTGATCGGGGGGGGGAAGCTTTCTTT. Protein: CSVDRGGEAFF.

The genes are TRBV5-1 and TRBJ2-7; 11 bases agree with TRBD1. The length of the CDR3 is 16 residues. CDR1 and CDR2 from the germline V gene are SGHRS and YFSETQ. With V trimmed by 2 bases and J by 4 bases, 8 bases remained unmatched. CDR3 sequence reads: CASSFTGQGAGYEQYF. The CDR3 nucleotides read TGCGCCAGCAGCTTTACCGGACAGGGGGCTGGATACGAGCAGTACTTC.

This clonotype has more than one count but fewer than ten. The rearrangement joins TRBV6-6 to TRBJ1-5; D remains unclear. The CDR3 runs 11 residues. The germline gives CDR1 MNHNY, CDR2 SVGAGI (reference sequence). With 6 bases removed from V and 9 bases from J, the gap between germline ends came to 9 bases. In DNA form, the CDR3 reads TGTGCCAGCAGCCCAGCGAGGCCCCAGCATTTT. Translating it yields CASSPARPQHF.

This sequence joins TRBV9 and TRBJ2-3, with 14 bases matching TRBD2. The trim removed 5 bases at V and 1 base at J, leaving 9 bases unmatched. CDR3 length: 18 residues. CDR1 SGDLS and CDR2 YYNGEE come from the germline V gene. The CDR3 sequence: CASSRLAGGFGGTDTQYF. In nucleotides, the CDR3 is TGTGCCAGCAGTCGACTAGCGGGAGGGTTCGGAGGCACAGATACGCAGTATTTT.

This clonotype came up a few times. The chain employs TRBV12-3 or TRBV12-4 and TRBJ1-2; D call uncertain. The CDR3 runs 13 residues. The V and J ends lost 6 bases and 6 bases respectively, with 14 bases between them. The CDR3 sequence is CASSLRRGNGYTF. The CDR3 DNA sequence: TGTGCCAGCAGCCTCAGGCGAGGCAATGGCTACACCTTC.